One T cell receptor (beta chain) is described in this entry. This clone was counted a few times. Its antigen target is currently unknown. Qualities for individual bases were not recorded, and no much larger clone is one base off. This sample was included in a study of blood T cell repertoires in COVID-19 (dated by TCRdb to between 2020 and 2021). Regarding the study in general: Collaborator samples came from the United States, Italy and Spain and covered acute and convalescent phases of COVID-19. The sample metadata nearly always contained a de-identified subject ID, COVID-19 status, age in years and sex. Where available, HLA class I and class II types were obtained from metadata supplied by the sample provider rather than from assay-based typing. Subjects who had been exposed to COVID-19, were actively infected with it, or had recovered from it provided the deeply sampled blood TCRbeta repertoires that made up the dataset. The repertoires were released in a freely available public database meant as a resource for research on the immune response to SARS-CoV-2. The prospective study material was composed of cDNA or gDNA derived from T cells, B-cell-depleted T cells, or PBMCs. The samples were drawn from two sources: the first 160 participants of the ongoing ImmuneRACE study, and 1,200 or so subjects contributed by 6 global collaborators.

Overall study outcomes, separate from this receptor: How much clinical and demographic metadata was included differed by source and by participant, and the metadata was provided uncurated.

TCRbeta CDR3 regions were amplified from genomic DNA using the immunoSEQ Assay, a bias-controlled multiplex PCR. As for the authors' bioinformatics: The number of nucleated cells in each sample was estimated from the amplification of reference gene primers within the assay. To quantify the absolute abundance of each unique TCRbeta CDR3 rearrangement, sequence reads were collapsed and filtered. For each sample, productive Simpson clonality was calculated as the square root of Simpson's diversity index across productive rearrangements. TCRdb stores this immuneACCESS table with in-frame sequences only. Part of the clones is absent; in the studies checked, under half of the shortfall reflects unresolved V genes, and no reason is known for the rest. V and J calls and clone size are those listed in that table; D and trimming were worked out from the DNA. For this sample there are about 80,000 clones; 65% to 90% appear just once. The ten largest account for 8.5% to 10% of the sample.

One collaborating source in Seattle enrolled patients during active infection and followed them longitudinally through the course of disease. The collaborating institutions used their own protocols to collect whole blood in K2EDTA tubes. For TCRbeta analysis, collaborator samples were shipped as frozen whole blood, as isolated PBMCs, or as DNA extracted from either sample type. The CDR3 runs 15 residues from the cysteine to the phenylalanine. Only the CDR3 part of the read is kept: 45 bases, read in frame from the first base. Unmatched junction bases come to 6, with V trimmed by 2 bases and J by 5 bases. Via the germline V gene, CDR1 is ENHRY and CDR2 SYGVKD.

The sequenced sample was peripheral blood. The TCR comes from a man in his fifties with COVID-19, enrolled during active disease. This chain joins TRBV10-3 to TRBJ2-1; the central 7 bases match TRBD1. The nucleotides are TGTGCCATCAGTGAGACAGGGGCTCCTAACAATGAGCAGTTCTTC. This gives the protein CAISETGAPNNEQFF.